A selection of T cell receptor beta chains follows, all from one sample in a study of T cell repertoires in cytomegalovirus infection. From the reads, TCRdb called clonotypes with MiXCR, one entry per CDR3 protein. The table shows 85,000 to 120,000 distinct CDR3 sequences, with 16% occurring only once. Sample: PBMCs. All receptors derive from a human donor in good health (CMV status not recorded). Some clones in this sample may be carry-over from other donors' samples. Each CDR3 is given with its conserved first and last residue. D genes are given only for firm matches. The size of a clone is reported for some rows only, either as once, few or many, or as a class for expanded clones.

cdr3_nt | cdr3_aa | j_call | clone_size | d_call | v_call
TGTGCCAGCAGTTCAGGACAGGTCCTTAATGAAAAACTGTTTTTT | CASSSGQVLNEKLFF | TRBJ1-4 | few | TRBD1 | TRBV28
TGTGCCAGCAGTTTAAGGGGTTCGGCCACCGGGGAGCTGTTTTTT | CASSLRGSATGELFF | TRBJ2-2 | many | . | TRBV12-3/TRBV12-4
TGTGCCAGCAGTCCTCCCCGGCGGGCCGCTGAAGCTTTCTTT | CASSPPRRAAEAFF | TRBJ1-1 | . | . | TRBV27
TGTGCCAGCAGCCTACTGGACAGGGAGGTCTATGGCTACACCTTC | CASSLLDREVYGYTF | TRBJ1-2 | . | TRBD1 | TRBV7-9
TGTGCCAGCAGTTACTCGAAGGCGGGCAGGGGGCGCGAGCAGTACTTC | CASSYSKAGRGREQYF | TRBJ2-7 | many | TRBD1 | TRBV6-2/TRBV6-3
TGTGCCAGTTTAGGAGGGGAGACCCAGTACTTC | CASLGGETQYF | TRBJ2-5 | few | . | TRBV7-2
TGCAGCGTTGGGCAGGGCAACACTGAAGCTTTCTTT | CSVGQGNTEAFF | TRBJ1-1 | . | . | TRBV29-1
TGTGCCAGCAGCCACACCAGGGGGAGCACAGATACGCAGTATTTT | CASSHTRGSTDTQYF | TRBJ2-3 | many | TRBD1 | TRBV25-1
TGCGCCAGCAGTGATGAGGCTATTGAAGCTTTCTTT | CASSDEAIEAFF | TRBJ1-1 | . | . | TRBV10-2
TGCAGCTACCTGACGGATCTACGCGAGCAGTACTTC | CSYLTDLREQYF | TRBJ2-7 | . | . | TRBV29-1
TGTGCCAGCAGTCTTCTAGCGGGGGGGCCGCGCGACACAGATACGCAGTATTTT | CASSLLAGGPRDTDTQYF | TRBJ2-3 | few | TRBD2 | TRBV12-3/TRBV12-4
TGTGCCAGCAGTGCGCCGACAGGGCCTAGGACCCAGTACTTC | CASSAPTGPRTQYF | TRBJ2-5 | . | TRBD1 | TRBV6-1
TGTGCCACCAGCAGAGATTGGGGGGAGCTGTTTTTT | CATSRDWGELFF | TRBJ2-2 | few | . | TRBV15
TGCGCCAGCAGCTTGGGGCCGGGGGGGCAAGAGACCCAGTACTTC | CASSLGPGGQETQYF | TRBJ2-5 | few | TRBD2 | TRBV5-1
TGTGCCAGCAGCGTAGCTTTAGGCGGGTTAAGTCGCCTGAACACTGAAGCTTTCTTT | CASSVALGGLSRLNTEAFF | TRBJ1-1 | few | . | TRBV9
TGTGCCACCAGTGATTCTAGCGGGGGGGAAGAGACCCAGTACTTC | CATSDSSGGEETQYF | TRBJ2-5 | few | TRBD2 | TRBV24-1
TGTGCCAGCAGCCGGACTAGCGGGGACACCGGGGAGCTGTTTTTT | CASSRTSGDTGELFF | TRBJ2-2 | . | TRBD2 | TRBV7-2
TGTGCCAGCAGTTACCGGCCCTACGAGCAGTACTTC | CASSYRPYEQYF | TRBJ2-7 | . | . | TRBV12-3/TRBV12-4
TGTGCCAGCACCCAGACGTCGGGACAAACCTACGAGCAGTACTTC | CASTQTSGQTYEQYF | TRBJ2-7 | many | . | TRBV5-4
TGTGCCAGCATCCCAGGGGGGGGGGCCAAAGAGACCCAGTACTTC | CASIPGGGAKETQYF | TRBJ2-5 | few | . | TRBV7-2
TGTGCCAGCAGCCGGGACTCCTCAAGGGAGACCCAGTACTTC | CASSRDSSRETQYF | TRBJ2-5 | many | . | TRBV7-2
TGTGCCAGCAGCCAAGGGATCGTCTTAGGGCCGGCCGACACTGAAGCTTTCTTT | CASSQGIVLGPADTEAFF | TRBJ1-1 | many | . | TRBV14
TGCAGCGCCCCGGGACTAGCGTCGACAGATACGCAGTATTTT | CSAPGLASTDTQYF | TRBJ2-3 | . | TRBD2 | TRBV29-1
TGTGCCAGCCGTTTGAACACTGAAGCTTTCTTT | CASRLNTEAFF | TRBJ1-1 | many | . | TRBV7-9
TGCAGTGCTAGACGGGGATCTTCCTACGAGCAGTACTTC | CSARRGSSYEQYF | TRBJ2-7 | . | . | TRBV20-1
TGCAGTGCAACCCGGCGGGGGAACTATGGCTACACCTTC | CSATRRGNYGYTF | TRBJ1-2 | few | . | TRBV20-1
TGTGCCAGCAGTGTGAAGAGCCCGGAGACCCAGTACTTC | CASSVKSPETQYF | TRBJ2-5 | few | . | TRBV2
TGCAGTGCTAGAGATCTATCCTTCCCTCGATATGGCTACACCTTC | CSARDLSFPRYGYTF | TRBJ1-2 | . | . | TRBV20-1
TGTGCCATCAATGAGAGGGGCGGGGAGACCCAGTACTTC | CAINERGGETQYF | TRBJ2-5 | many | . | TRBV10-3
TGTGCCATCAGTGAGCTCAGAGTCTCTGGAAACACCATATATTTT | CAISELRVSGNTIYF | TRBJ1-3 | . | . | TRBV10-3
TGCCTAAGTCAGGGTAACTATGGCTACACCTTC | CLSQGNYGYTF | TRBJ1-2 | . | . | TRBV28
TGTGCCAGCAGCTGGGACAGAGAAGGGTACGAGCAGTACTTC | CASSWDREGYEQYF | TRBJ2-7 | many | TRBD1 | TRBV12-3/TRBV12-4
TGCAGTGCTCCGAGGACAGGGGGGAATGAGCAGTTCTTC | CSAPRTGGNEQFF | TRBJ2-1 | few | TRBD1 | TRBV20-1
TGTGCCACCAGCAGAACATGGCGTCGAGGTGGTGAAAAACTGTTTTTT | CATSRTWRRGGEKLFF | TRBJ1-4 | few | . | TRBV15
TGTGCCAACAGGCCGGGGACTGGCACAGATACGCAGTATTTT | CANRPGTGTDTQYF | TRBJ2-3 | . | . | TRBV28
TGCACCAGCAGCTCGGGACAGGGGCACAATGAGCAGTTCTTC | CTSSSGQGHNEQFF | TRBJ2-1 | . | TRBD1 | TRBV5-1
TGTGCCAGCAGCTTAGACTTCCGGGACAGGGGTCGCGAGCAGTACTTC | CASSLDFRDRGREQYF | TRBJ2-7 | . | TRBD1 | TRBV7-2
TGTGCCAGCAGCGCTGAGACAGGGAGAAATTCACCCCTCCACTTT | CASSAETGRNSPLHF | TRBJ1-6 | . | TRBD1 | TRBV28
TGCAGTGCCCCCACATGGGGCGGCAATCAGCCCCAGCATTTT | CSAPTWGGNQPQHF | TRBJ1-5 | . | . | TRBV20-1
TGTGCCAGCAGCTTGGAGCAGAATACACCCCTCCACTTT | CASSLEQNTPLHF | TRBJ1-6 | . | . | TRBV5-4
TGTGCCAGCAGCTTAAAAAGCGGGGGACGGCGGACCCAGTACTTC | CASSLKSGGRRTQYF | TRBJ2-5 | many | TRBD2 | TRBV7-2
TGCAGTGCTAGAGATTCGGACAGAGAGAATTGGAGCAATCAGCCCCAGCATTTT | CSARDSDRENWSNQPQHF | TRBJ1-5 | many | . | TRBV20-1
TGTGCCAGCAGCTTATCAGGGGCGGGAACTGAAGCTTTCTTT | CASSLSGAGTEAFF | TRBJ1-1 | . | . | TRBV7-3
TGTGCCAGCAGTGAATCTGGGGGCAGCAATCAGCCCCAGCATTTT | CASSESGGSNQPQHF | TRBJ1-5 | few | . | TRBV2
TGTGCCAGCAGTTCCTACAGGGCTTCTAATGAAAAACTGTTTTTT | CASSSYRASNEKLFF | TRBJ1-4 | . | . | TRBV12-3/TRBV12-4
TGCAGTGCTAGGGGATGGGGATTCGGGGTCGGGGAGCTGTTTTTT | CSARGWGFGVGELFF | TRBJ2-2 | . | . | TRBV20-1
TGCGCCACCAAGCCCCCGGTCGGGGCCAACGTCCTGACTTTC | CATKPPVGANVLTF | TRBJ2-6 | few | . | TRBV5-1
TGTGCCAGCAGCCGCCGGGGGGGCTACGAGCAGTACTTC | CASSRRGGYEQYF | TRBJ2-7 | many | TRBD2 | TRBV7-2
TGTGCCAGCAGCTCCCGGACAGGAACCTACGAGCAGTACTTC | CASSSRTGTYEQYF | TRBJ2-7 | many | TRBD1 | TRBV7-2
TGCAGTGCTAGAGATCAGGAGCGGGGGGTATACGAGCAGTACTTC | CSARDQERGVYEQYF | TRBJ2-7 | few | TRBD2 | TRBV20-1
TGTGCCAGCAGCCGGCGACGACAGGGCTGGGAGACCCAGTACTTC | CASSRRRQGWETQYF | TRBJ2-5 | few | TRBD1 | TRBV7-1
TGCAGTGCTAGAGCCAGACTAGCGGGATTCCAAGAGACCCAGTACTTC | CSARARLAGFQETQYF | TRBJ2-5 | many | TRBD2 | TRBV20-1
TGCAGCGTTTCAGGGGCCAACATGAACACTGAAGCTTTCTTT | CSVSGANMNTEAFF | TRBJ1-1 | once | . | TRBV29-1
TGCGCCAGCAGCCAAGATTACAGGGACACGTTCACTGAAGCTTTCTTT | CASSQDYRDTFTEAFF | TRBJ1-1 | many | . | TRBV4-1